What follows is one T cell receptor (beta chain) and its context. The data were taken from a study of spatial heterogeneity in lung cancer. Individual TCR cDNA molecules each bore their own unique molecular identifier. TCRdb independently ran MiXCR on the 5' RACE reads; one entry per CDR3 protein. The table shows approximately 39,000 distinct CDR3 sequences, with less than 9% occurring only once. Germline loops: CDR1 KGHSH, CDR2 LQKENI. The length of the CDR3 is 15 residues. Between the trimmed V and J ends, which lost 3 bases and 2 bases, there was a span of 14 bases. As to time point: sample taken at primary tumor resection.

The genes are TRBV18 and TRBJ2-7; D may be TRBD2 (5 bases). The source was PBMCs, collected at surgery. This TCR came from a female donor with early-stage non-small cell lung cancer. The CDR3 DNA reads TGTGCCAGCTCACCGAGCGGTGGGGTACCCTACGAGCAGTACTTC. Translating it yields CASSPSGGVPYEQYF.